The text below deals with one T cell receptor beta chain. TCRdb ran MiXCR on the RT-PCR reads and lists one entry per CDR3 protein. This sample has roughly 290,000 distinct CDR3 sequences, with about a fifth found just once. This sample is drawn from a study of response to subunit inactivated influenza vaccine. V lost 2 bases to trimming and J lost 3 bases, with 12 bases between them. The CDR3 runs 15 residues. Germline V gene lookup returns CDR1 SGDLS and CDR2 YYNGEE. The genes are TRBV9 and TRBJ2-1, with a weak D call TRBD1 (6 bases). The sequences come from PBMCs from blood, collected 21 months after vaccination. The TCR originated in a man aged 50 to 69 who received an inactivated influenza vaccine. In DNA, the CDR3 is TGTGCCAGCAGCGTCCAACAGGGAGACTACAATGAGCAGTTCTTC. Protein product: CASSVQQGDYNEQFF. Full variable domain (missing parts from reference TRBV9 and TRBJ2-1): DSGVTQTPKHLITATGQRVTLRCSPRSGDLSVYWYQQSLDQGLQFLIQYYNGEERAKGNILERFSAQQFPDLHSELNLSSLELGDSALYFCASSVQQGDYNEQFFGPGTRLTVL.